One T cell receptor beta chain is described in this entry. Trimming removed 8 bases from V and 4 bases from J, with 13 bases in between. The V gene's germline CDR1 is ENHRY and CDR2 SYGVKD. This CDR3 spans 13 amino acids. The source of the sample is a study of blood T cell repertoires in COVID-19. Looking at the study overall: Some COVID-19 samples were acute and others convalescent; all came from the United States, Italy and Spain. T cells, B-cell-depleted T cells, or PBMCs provided the cDNA or gDNA that served as material.

The authors' processing: Estimation of nucleated cell counts was performed using reference gene primer amplification. The protocol was immunoSEQ multiplex PCR, while the TCRdb copy is restricted to in-frame clones and leaves out a portion. The V and J calls and clone size are taken from that table; D and trimming were inferred from the DNA. This repertoire shows about 91,000 clones, 85% to 90% found once; its top ten account for 4.8%. The receptor's source is a woman of 80 years or more with active COVID-19. Material for sequencing was peripheral blood. This chain uses TRBV10-3 with TRBJ2-3, with D perhaps TRBD2 (5 bases). CDR3 in DNA: TGTGCCATCGGACCCCGGGGTCCAGATACGCAGTATTTT. Translated, it gives CAIGPRGPDTQYF.